The 13 T cell receptor beta chains in this list originate from one sample, sequenced in a study of lymphopenia after photon versus proton radiotherapy. The assay was immunoSEQ multiplex PCR, and TCRdb's table has in-frame clones only and misses some. The sample consists of around 160,000 clones, approximately 91% of them appearing once. The input for sequencing was peripheral blood, taken from a patient treated with photon-based radiotherapy. Receptors originate from a man aged 50 to 60 with gastric cancer.

The CDR3 DNA reads TGCGCCAGCAGTCCCCGGCAGGGGGGCTACGAGCAGTACTTC. Amino acid sequence: CASSPRQGGYEQYF. The J gene is TRBJ2-7, the V gene TRBV10-1; D perhaps matches TRBD1 (7 bases). The germline gives CDR1 WNHNN, CDR2 SYGVQD (reference sequence). Trimming left V 5 bases short and J 3 bases short, with 14 bases between. CDR3 length: 14 amino acids.

J is TRBJ2-1 and V is TRBV6-5, with 10 bases that match TRBD2. V lost 6 bases to trimming and J lost 4 bases; unmatched junction nucleotides: 3. CDR1 is MNHEY, CDR2 SVGAGI, per germline. The CDR3 covers 14 residues. CDR3 sequence (DNA): TGTGCCAGCAGGGGGACTAGCGTATACAATGAGCAGTTCTTC. It translates to CASRGTSVYNEQFF.

The chain links TRBV21-1 to TRBJ2-5. TRBV21-1 is designated a pseudogene. CDR3 size: 12 residues. The CDR3 coding sequence is TGTGCCAGCAGCAGGCGATGTAGGACCCAGTACTTC. Encoded protein: CASSRRCRTQYF.

The rearrangement links TRBV30 to TRBJ2-7, with D possibly TRBD1 on 5 matching bases. The ends were cut back, 2 bases at V and 4 bases at J, with 18 bases in the middle. Germline lookup yields CDR1 GTSNPN and CDR2 SVGIG (reference sequence). This CDR3 comprises 15 residues. The CDR3 nucleotides are TGTGCCTGGAGTATCACGGCAGCCAGGGCATACGAGCAGTACTTC. Translating it yields CAWSITAARAYEQYF.

The genes are TRBV5-4 and TRBJ2-7; weak D call: TRBD2 (6 bases). Trimming removed 4 bases at V and 4 bases at J, with 18 bases between. Germline CDR1 is SGHNT and CDR2 is YYREEE (reference sequence). The CDR3 length is 15 residues. The chain's CDR3 is CASSPDGGALYEQYF. CDR3 bases: TGTGCCAGCAGCCCGGACGGGGGAGCGCTGTACGAGCAGTACTTC.

The rearrangement links TRBV18 to TRBJ1-1; 9 bases fit TRBD1. Germline values: CDR1 KGHSH, CDR2 LQKENI. The CDR3 has 14 amino acids. V gave up 4 bases and J gave up 1 base; unmatched junction bases: 1. CDR3 coding DNA: TGTGCCAGCTCACTGGGACAGGGGAACACTGAAGCTTTCTTT. Encoded protein: CASSLGQGNTEAFF.

This clone appeared once. The chain has TRBV28 and TRBJ2-7; 10 nucleotides match TRBD1. This CDR3 is 14 amino acids long. The V gene end was trimmed by 3 bases and the J gene end by 5 bases; junction bases not matched to a gene: 4. Germline CDR1 reads MDHEN; CDR2 reads SYDVKM. The chain's CDR3 is CASSLGQGIDEQYF. The DNA of the CDR3 is TGTGCCAGCAGTTTGGGACAGGGGATCGACGAGCAGTACTTC.

This clone was counted once. The chain uses TRBV5-1 and TRBJ2-3, with 8 bases identical to TRBD1. V gave up 4 bases and J gave up 6 bases; unmatched junction bases: 4. CDR3 length: 13 amino acids. CDR1 and CDR2 from the germline V gene are SGHRS and YFSETQ. The CDR3 protein is CASSRQGRDTQYF. The CDR3 DNA reads as TGCGCCAGCAGCCGACAGGGGAGGGATACGCAGTATTTT.

This sequence joins TRBV4-2 and TRBJ2-2; the D is unclear. There are 16 residues in the CDR3. Germline V gene data show CDR1 as LGHNA and CDR2 as YNFKEQ. V gave up 1 base and J gave up 1 base, with 10 bases separating them. The CDR3 DNA reads TGTGCCAGCAGCCAAGCGGCACTATTGAACACCGGGGAGCTGTTTTTT. It encodes CASSQAALLNTGELFF.

The rearrangement joins TRBV28 to TRBJ1-5, with D uncertain. The CDR3 has 12 residues. The germline V gene has CDR1 MDHEN and CDR2 SYDVKM. Trimming cost V 2 bases and J 4 bases, with 3 bases left between them. The CDR3 DNA reads TGTGCCAGCAGTTTAATGAATCAGCCCCAGCATTTT. It translates to CASSLMNQPQHF.

The chain combines TRBV11-3 with TRBJ1-1, with D hard to call. The CDR3 contains 12 residues. Per germline, CDR1 SGHNT and CDR2 YENEEA. Trimming shortened V by 0 bases and J by 7 bases, and 6 bases separated the two germline ends. The DNA of the CDR3 is TGTGCCAGCAGCTTAGACGGCGGTGAAGCTTTCTTT. It codes for CASSLDGGEAFF.

J is TRBJ1-4 and V is TRBV30; 7 bases align to TRBD1. Losses at the gene ends were 3 bases for V and 8 bases for J; bases not matched to a gene: 9. Germline lookup yields CDR1 GTSNPN and CDR2 SVGIG (reference sequence). The CDR3 contains 14 residues. The CDR3 loop reads CAWRKRGRTEKLFF. For the CDR3, the DNA is TGTGCCTGGAGGAAAAGGGGGCGAACCGAAAAACTGTTTTTT.

The chain joins TRBV6-4 to TRBJ1-1; no clear D. Trimming shortened V by 6 bases and J by 0 bases, and 8 bases separated the two germline ends. CDR3 length: 13 residues. Germline V gene data show CDR1 as MRHNA and CDR2 as SNTAGT. CDR3 nucleotide sequence: TGTGCCAGCAGCACCCACATGAACACTGAAGCTTTCTTT. It yields the protein CASSTHMNTEAFF.